This T cell receptor beta chain was retrieved from a study of shared clonotypes between healthy human individuals. The CDR3 runs to 16 residues. Germline V lookup: CDR1 SGDLS, CDR2 YYNGEE. Trimming removed 3 bases at V and 0 bases at J, with 13 bases between. Replicate sorted-subset PCRs were loaded with around 200 ng DNA, roughly 33,000 T cell genomes. This table comes from immunoSEQ multiplex PCR, and its TCRdb copy is limited to in-frame clones, with some not included. The sample shows a few hundred thousand clones, 97% of them seen only once. Study observations and caveats: Researchers found naive subsets generally carried larger estimated richness than memory subsets.

The sample holds one count of this clone. Its antigen is still unknown. J is TRBJ2-1 and V is TRBV9; D possibly matches TRBD1 or TRBD2 (6 bases each). The receptor's source is a woman in her twenties or thirties in good health. Material: naive CD4+ T cells sorted from blood. Subset denoted: CD45RA+ positively selected. CDR3 coding DNA: TGTGCCAGCAGCGGTAGAGGGGGGAACTCCTACAATGAGCAGTTCTTC. The encoded protein is CASSGRGGNSYNEQFF.